Listed below are T cell receptor beta chains from one sample, sequenced in a study of blood T cell repertoires in COVID-19. Profiling relied on immunoSEQ multiplex PCR, and the TCRdb table lists in-frame clones only, not all of them. The table has about 250,000 clones, 70% to 90% seen once. Source material: peripheral blood. The source of these receptors is a man between 18 and 35 years old with active or convalescent COVID-19. Each CDR3 is given with its conserved first and last residue. A D gene is named only where the DNA matches it firmly. A clone size is listed for some rows: how often the clone was seen (once, few, many), or a class if it is expanded.

v_gene	j_gene	abundance	d_gene	CDR3nt	CDR3aa
TRBV6-4	TRBJ2-1	NA	TRBD2	TGTGCCAGCAGTGACTCCGGGGGGGCCTACAATGAGCAGTTCTTC	CASSDSGGAYNEQFF
TRBV11-2	TRBJ2-3	NA	TRBD1	TGTGCCAGCAGCTTAAAGGGGGCGGGCACAGATACGCAGTATTTT	CASSLKGAGTDTQYF
TRBV19	TRBJ1-5	once	TRBD1	TGTGCCAGTAGTACGACAGGGGGCCTGCGCTCTCAGCCCCAGCATTTT	CASSTTGGLRSQPQHF
TRBV2	TRBJ1-3	NA	NA	TGTGCCAGCAGTGTAGGGCAGGGGTTCTCTGGAAACACCATATATTTT	CASSVGQGFSGNTIYF
TRBV7-9	TRBJ1-4	NA	NA	TGTGCCAGCAGCCCCCTCGAAAAACTGTTTTTT	CASSPLEKLFF
TRBV2	TRBJ1-3	NA	NA	TGTGCCAGCAGTGCACGGGGGACTACATCTGGAAACACCATATATTTT	CASSARGTTSGNTIYF
TRBV24-1	TRBJ1-5	NA	NA	TGTGCCACCAGTGCACCCGCTAACAATCAGCCCCAGCATTTT	CATSAPANNQPQHF
TRBV5-1	TRBJ2-3	NA	NA	TGCGCCAGCTTACTAGACCTTAGCACAGATACGCAGTATTTT	CASLLDLSTDTQYF
TRBV7-2	TRBJ2-3	NA	TRBD2	TGTGCCAGCAGACGTATAAAGACTAGCGGGAGTTCAGATACGCAGTATTTT	CASRRIKTSGSSDTQYF
TRBV24-1	TRBJ2-1	NA	TRBD2	TGTGCCACCAGTGAGGGGGGACTACAAAATGAGCAGTTCTTC	CATSEGGLQNEQFF
TRBV6-1	TRBJ1-1	NA	NA	TGTGCCAGCAGTGAAGGTAACAGGAACACTGAAGCTTTCTTT	CASSEGNRNTEAFF
TRBV5-6	TRBJ1-6	NA	TRBD1	TGTGCCAGCAGCTTGGAGGACAGGAGTAATTCACCCCTCCACTTT	CASSLEDRSNSPLHF
TRBV5-1	TRBJ2-7	NA	TRBD2	TGCGCCAGCATGTTAGCGGGAGGATACGAGCAGTACTTC	CASMLAGGYEQYF
TRBV11-1	TRBJ2-1	NA	TRBD2	TGTGCCAGCAGCCCACCCGGGACTAGCGGCAATGAGCAGTTCTTC	CASSPPGTSGNEQFF
TRBV5-1	TRBJ1-4	NA	NA	TGCGCCAGCAGCTTGGTGGCTGGGGCGAGAGAAAAACTGTTTTTT	CASSLVAGAREKLFF
TRBV4-3	TRBJ1-5	NA	NA	TGCGCCAGCAGCCAAGGGTTGGGACTGTCAAATCAGCCCCAGCATTTT	CASSQGLGLSNQPQHF
TRBV20-1	TRBJ2-7	NA	TRBD2	TGCAGTGCTAGTGGAACTAGCGGGAGAAGGGCGTACGAGCAGTACTTC	CSASGTSGRRAYEQYF
TRBV7-2	TRBJ2-7	NA	TRBD1	TGTGCCAGCAGCTCCCGGGACAGGCAAACCTACGAGCAGTACTTC	CASSSRDRQTYEQYF
TRBV20-1	TRBJ1-5	NA	NA	TGCAGTGCATCGCAGCCCCAGCATTTT	CSASQPQHF
TRBV5-6	TRBJ2-1	NA	NA	TGTGCCAGCAGCCCTCCCGTCGGGAAATACAATGAGCAGTTCTTC	CASSPPVGKYNEQFF
TRBV27	TRBJ2-7	NA	TRBD1	TGTGCCAGCAGTATCGGGACAGGGGGCGAGCAGTACTTC	CASSIGTGGEQYF
TRBV4-3	TRBJ2-1	NA	TRBD1	TGCGCCAGCAGCCAAGGGCCTGCGACAGGGAGTTCGGTGAATGAGCAGTTCTTC	CASSQGPATGSSVNEQFF
TRBV14	TRBJ2-7	few	NA	TGTGCCAGCAGCCAGGTTGGGACAATCTCGGAGCAGTACTTC	CASSQVGTISEQYF
TRBV30	TRBJ1-4	few	TRBD1	TGTGCCTGGAGTGGGGACAGGGGAAATGAAAAACTGTTTTTT	CAWSGDRGNEKLFF
TRBV11-2	TRBJ2-7	once	TRBD1	TGTGCCAGCAGCTTAGGACAGGGAACGGGGGAGCAGTACTTC	CASSLGQGTGEQYF
TRBV2	TRBJ2-4	once	NA	TGTGCCAGCAGTGAGGGCAGGCCCGGCATTCAGTACTTC	CASSEGRPGIQYF
TRBV13	TRBJ2-5	once	NA	TGTGCCAGCAGCCTCGACAGAAAACAAGAGACCCAGTACTTC	CASSLDRKQETQYF
TRBV5-6	TRBJ1-1	once	TRBD1	TGTGCCAGCAGCTGGACGGGACAGGGGATCGGTGAAGCTTTCTTT	CASSWTGQGIGEAFF
TRBV3-1/TRBV3-2	TRBJ2-3	NA	TRBD2	TGTGCCAGCACCAAAAGCGGGATTTACACAGATACGCAGTATTTT	CASTKSGIYTDTQYF
TRBV7-6	TRBJ2-1	NA	TRBD2	TGTGCCAGCAGCTTAGGGGGACTAGCGTTATACAATGAGCAGTTCTTC	CASSLGGLALYNEQFF
TRBV4-3	TRBJ1-2	NA	NA	TGCGCCAGCAGCCTAGGACGGGGAAACTATGGCTACACCTTC	CASSLGRGNYGYTF
TRBV12-5	TRBJ2-7	NA	NA	TGTGCTAGTGGTTTGGTACGGGGATCGGGCCCCGAGCAGTACTTC	CASGLVRGSGPEQYF
TRBV7-2	TRBJ1-1	once	TRBD1	TGTGCCAGCAGCATCCCGGACAGGGCCTACACTGAAGCTTTCTTT	CASSIPDRAYTEAFF
TRBV9	TRBJ1-3	NA	NA	TGTGCCAGCAGCGTAGGTCCGGGGAACGAAAACACCATATATTTT	CASSVGPGNENTIYF
TRBV11-2	TRBJ2-7	NA	TRBD1	TGTGCCAGCAGCCTCGGACAGGGTACCTACGAGCAGTACTTC	CASSLGQGTYEQYF
TRBV28	TRBJ1-1	NA	NA	TGTGCCAGCGCAGGCGTCGGGCAGGGGAACACTGAAGCTTTCTTT	CASAGVGQGNTEAFF